Listed below are T cell receptor beta chains from one sample, sequenced in a study of CD8+ T cells in alopecia areata. Repertoires were generated with immunoSEQ multiplex PCR, while TCRdb's copy carries only in-frame clones and drops some. The sample has 150,000 or so clones; more than 75% are singletons. The material sequenced was CD8+ T cells sorted from blood, taken at week 0. The receptor set was obtained from a human donor with alopecia areata. Each CDR3 is given with its conserved first and last residue. Fields, in order: CDR3 protein, CDR3 length, V gene.

CDR3aa: CASSLGDLKATDTQYF; len: 16; v_gene: TRBV7-9
CDR3aa: CASNTGLAVYNEQFF; len: 15; v_gene: TRBV6-5
CDR3aa: CASSLASRPETNIQYF; len: 16; v_gene: TRBV11-2
CDR3aa: CASSLGLALIEQYF; len: 14; v_gene: TRBV5-5
CDR3aa: CASSPNRATNEKLFF; len: 15; v_gene: TRBV6-5
CDR3aa: CASRDGSSYEQYF; len: 13; v_gene: TRBV6-1
CDR3aa: CASSFTGFGIYEQYF; len: 15; v_gene: TRBV7-9
CDR3aa: CASSTETGLGTEAFF; len: 15; v_gene: TRBV7-9
CDR3aa: CASSLEEDTF; len: 10; v_gene: TRBV7-9
CDR3aa: CASRGGADTEAFF; len: 13; v_gene: TRBV27
CDR3aa: CASSEGRSETYEQYF; len: 15; v_gene: TRBV4-1
CDR3aa: CASSLEWGSGSSYEQYF; len: 17; v_gene: TRBV7-8
CDR3aa: CASSLTGQMNTEAFF; len: 15; v_gene: TRBV7-3
CDR3aa: CASSLAGPSYEQYF; len: 14; v_gene: TRBV11-2
CDR3aa: CASSERVWGSNYEQYF; len: 16; v_gene: TRBV10-2
CDR3aa: CASTRGGDYNEQFF; len: 14; v_gene: TRBV19
CDR3aa: CASSLGKGRYEQFF; len: 14; v_gene: TRBV27
CDR3aa: CSVESGGRNTQYF; len: 13; v_gene: TRBV29-1
CDR3aa: CASSSGNPSEQFF; len: 13; v_gene: TRBV7-9
CDR3aa: CASSEWDSGQPQHF; len: 14; v_gene: TRBV2
CDR3aa: CASSFEDEQFF; len: 11; v_gene: TRBV7-9
CDR3aa: CASSPPAGVGNEQFF; len: 15; v_gene: TRBV7-9
CDR3aa: CASSPNPGARGYTF; len: 14; v_gene: TRBV19
CDR3aa: CASSLVQGRRDTQYF; len: 15; v_gene: TRBV5-1
CDR3aa: CASSQDRQTEAFF; len: 13; v_gene: TRBV4-1
CDR3aa: CAWTLGATNEKLFF; len: 14; v_gene: TRBV30
CDR3aa: CASSSFVGDTQYF; len: 13; v_gene: TRBV27
CDR3aa: CASSPETGSYEQYF; len: 14; v_gene: TRBV18
CDR3aa: CASSLWQGEPNTEAFF; len: 16; v_gene: TRBV7-9
CDR3aa: CASMGARYGYTF; len: 12; v_gene: TRBV2
CDR3aa: CASSPARGQERSEQYF; len: 16; v_gene: TRBV7-9
CDR3aa: CASSLQGPYEQYF; len: 13; v_gene: TRBV5-1
CDR3aa: CASRGAPNSYNEQFF; len: 15; v_gene: TRBV2
CDR3aa: CASSFTSGKYEQYF; len: 14; v_gene: TRBV7-9
CDR3aa: CASSYIPVSYNEQFF; len: 15; v_gene: TRBV6-5
CDR3aa: CASSMAGNGYTF; len: 12; v_gene: TRBV19
CDR3aa: CASSYTSSPHEQYF; len: 14; v_gene: TRBV5-1